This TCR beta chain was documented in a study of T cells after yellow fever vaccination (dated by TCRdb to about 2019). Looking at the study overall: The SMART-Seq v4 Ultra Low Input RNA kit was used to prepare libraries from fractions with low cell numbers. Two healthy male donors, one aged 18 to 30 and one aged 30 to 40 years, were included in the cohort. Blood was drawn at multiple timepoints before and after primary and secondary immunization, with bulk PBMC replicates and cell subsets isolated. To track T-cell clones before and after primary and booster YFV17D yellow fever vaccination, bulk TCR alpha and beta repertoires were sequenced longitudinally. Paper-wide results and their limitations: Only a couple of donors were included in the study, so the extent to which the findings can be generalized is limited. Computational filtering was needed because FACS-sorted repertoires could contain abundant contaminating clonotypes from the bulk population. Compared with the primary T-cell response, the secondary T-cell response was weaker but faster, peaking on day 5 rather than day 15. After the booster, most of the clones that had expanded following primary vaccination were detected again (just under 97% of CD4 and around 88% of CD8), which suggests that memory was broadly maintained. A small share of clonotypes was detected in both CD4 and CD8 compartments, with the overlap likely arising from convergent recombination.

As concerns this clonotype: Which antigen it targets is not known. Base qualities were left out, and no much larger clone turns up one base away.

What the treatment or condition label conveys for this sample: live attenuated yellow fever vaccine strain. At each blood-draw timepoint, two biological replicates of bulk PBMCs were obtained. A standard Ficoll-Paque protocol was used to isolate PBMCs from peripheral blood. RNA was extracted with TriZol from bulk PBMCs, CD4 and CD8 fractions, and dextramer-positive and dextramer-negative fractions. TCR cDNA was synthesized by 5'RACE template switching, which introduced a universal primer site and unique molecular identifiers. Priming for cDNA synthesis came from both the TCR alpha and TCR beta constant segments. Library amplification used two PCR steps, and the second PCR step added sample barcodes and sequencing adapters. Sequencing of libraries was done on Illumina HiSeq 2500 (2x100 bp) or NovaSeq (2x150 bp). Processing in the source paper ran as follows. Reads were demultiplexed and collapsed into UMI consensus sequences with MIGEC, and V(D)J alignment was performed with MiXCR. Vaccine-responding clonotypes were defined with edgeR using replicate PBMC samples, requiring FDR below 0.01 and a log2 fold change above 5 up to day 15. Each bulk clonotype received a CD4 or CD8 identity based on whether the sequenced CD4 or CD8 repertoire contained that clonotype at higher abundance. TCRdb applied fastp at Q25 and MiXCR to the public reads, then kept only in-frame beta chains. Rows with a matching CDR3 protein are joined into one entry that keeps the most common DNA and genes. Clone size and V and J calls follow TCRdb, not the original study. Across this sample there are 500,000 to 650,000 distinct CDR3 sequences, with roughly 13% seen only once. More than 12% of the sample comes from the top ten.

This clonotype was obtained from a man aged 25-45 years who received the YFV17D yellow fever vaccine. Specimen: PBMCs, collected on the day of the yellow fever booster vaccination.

The DNA sequence is TGTGCCCGCTCGCCAGGACAGGGGATTTCACCCCTCCACTTT. It encodes CARSPGQGISPLHF. The chain links TRBV30 with TRBJ1-6; TRBD1 fits 9 bases in the junction. V has 8 bases trimmed and J has 9 bases trimmed; junction bases matching no gene number 11. The CDR3 runs 14 amino acids, cysteine and phenylalanine included. Only CDR3 DNA remains: 42 bases, in frame from the first base. CDR1 and CDR2, looked up from the germline V gene (reference sequence), are GTSNPN and SVGIG.